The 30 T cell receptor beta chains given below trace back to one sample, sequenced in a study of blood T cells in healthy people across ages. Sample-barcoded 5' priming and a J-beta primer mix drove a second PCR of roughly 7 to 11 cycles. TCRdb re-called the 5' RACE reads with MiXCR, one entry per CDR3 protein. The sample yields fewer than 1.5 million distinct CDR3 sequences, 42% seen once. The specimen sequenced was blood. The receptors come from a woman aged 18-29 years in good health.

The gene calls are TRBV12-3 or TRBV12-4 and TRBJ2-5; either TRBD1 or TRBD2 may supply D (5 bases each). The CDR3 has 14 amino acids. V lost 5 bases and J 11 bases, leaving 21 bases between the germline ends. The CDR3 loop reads CASSGTWANNEQYF. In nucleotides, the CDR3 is TGTGCCAGCAGTGGGACGTGGGCCAACAATGAGCAGTACTTC.

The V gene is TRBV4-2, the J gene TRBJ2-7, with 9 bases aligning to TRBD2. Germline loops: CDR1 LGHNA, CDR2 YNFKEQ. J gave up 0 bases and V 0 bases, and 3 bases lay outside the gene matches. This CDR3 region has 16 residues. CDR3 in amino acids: CASSQESLAGSYEQYF. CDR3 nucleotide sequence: TGTGCCAGCAGCCAAGAATCACTAGCGGGCTCCTACGAGCAGTACTTC.

CDR3 nucleotides: TGTGCCAGCAGCTTTCTGGGACAGGTCGATAATTCACCCCTCCACTTT. Translating it yields CASSFLGQVDNSPLHF. J is TRBJ1-6 and V is TRBV7-2; TRBD1 matches 8 bases. Germline assignment: CDR1 SGHTA and CDR2 FQGNSA. This CDR3 region has 16 residues. J gave up 5 bases and V 3 bases, and 6 bases lay outside the gene matches.

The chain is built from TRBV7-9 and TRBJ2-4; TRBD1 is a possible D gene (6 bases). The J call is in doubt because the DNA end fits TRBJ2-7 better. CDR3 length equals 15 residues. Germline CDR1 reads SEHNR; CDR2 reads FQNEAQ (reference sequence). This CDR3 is CASSQVTGPFYEQYF. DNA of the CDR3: TGTGCCAGCAGCCAAGTCACAGGGCCCTTCTACGAGCAGTACTTC.

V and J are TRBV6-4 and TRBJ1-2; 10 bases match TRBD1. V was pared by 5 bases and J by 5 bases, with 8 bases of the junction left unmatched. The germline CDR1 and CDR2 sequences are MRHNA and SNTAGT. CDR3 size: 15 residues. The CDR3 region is CASSRSRQGAYGYTF. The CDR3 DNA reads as TGTGCCAGCAGTCGTTCCCGACAGGGGGCGTATGGCTACACCTTC.

The CDR3 nucleotides are TGTGCCAGCAGTTTATTAACCTCGGACGTGGGTGAGCAGTTCTTC. Its protein product is CASSLLTSDVGEQFF. V and J are TRBV28 and TRBJ2-1; D unclear. Germline lookup yields CDR1 MDHEN and CDR2 SYDVKM. V lost 1 base, J lost 9 bases, and 16 bases lay in between. The CDR3 runs 15 residues.

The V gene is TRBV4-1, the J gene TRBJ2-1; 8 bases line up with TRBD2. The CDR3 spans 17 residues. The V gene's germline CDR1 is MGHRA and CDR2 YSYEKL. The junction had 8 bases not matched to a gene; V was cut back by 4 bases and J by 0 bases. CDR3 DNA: TGCGCCAGCAGCCCACGGGGGGGCCAAGTCTCCTACAATGAGCAGTTCTTC. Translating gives CASSPRGGQVSYNEQFF.

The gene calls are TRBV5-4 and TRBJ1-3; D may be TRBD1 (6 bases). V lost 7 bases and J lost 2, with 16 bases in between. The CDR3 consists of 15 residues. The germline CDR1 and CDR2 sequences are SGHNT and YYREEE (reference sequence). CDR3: CASRGEGETGNTIYF. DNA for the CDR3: TGTGCCAGCCGCGGGGAGGGGGAAACTGGAAACACCATATATTTT.

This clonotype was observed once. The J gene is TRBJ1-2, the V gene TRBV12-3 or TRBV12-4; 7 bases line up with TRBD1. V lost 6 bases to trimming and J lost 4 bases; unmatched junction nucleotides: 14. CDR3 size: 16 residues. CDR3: CASSIRQGSFGYGYTF. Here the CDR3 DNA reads TGTGCCAGCAGCATCCGACAGGGTAGTTTTGGCTATGGCTACACCTTC.

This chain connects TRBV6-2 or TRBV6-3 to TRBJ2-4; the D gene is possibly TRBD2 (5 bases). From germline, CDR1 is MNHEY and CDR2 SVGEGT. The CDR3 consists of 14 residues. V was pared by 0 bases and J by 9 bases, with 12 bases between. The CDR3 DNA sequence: TGTGCCAGCAGTTACTCAGAGGGTTGGAGCATTCAGTACTTC. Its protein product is CASSYSEGWSIQYF.

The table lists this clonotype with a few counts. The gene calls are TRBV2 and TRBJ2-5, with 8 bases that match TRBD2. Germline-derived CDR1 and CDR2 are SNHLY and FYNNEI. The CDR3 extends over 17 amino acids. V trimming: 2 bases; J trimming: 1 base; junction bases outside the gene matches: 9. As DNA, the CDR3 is TGTGCCAGCAGTGAATCCCCTCATACTAGCGGCCAAGAGACCCAGTACTTC. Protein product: CASSESPHTSGQETQYF.

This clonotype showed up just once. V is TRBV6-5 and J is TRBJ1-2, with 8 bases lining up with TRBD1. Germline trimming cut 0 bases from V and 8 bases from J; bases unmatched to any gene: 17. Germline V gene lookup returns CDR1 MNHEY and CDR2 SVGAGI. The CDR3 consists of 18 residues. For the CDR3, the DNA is TGTGCCAGCAGTTACTCTACAACCTCCGGGACAGGAAAGGAAGGCTACACCTTC. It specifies CASSYSTTSGTGKEGYTF.

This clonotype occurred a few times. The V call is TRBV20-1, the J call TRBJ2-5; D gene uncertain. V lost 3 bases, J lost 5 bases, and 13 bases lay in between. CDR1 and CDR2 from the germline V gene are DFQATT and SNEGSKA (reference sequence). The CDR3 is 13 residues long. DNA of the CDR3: TGCAGTGCTAGTAGCACACTGCAGGAGACCCAGTACTTC. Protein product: CSASSTLQETQYF.

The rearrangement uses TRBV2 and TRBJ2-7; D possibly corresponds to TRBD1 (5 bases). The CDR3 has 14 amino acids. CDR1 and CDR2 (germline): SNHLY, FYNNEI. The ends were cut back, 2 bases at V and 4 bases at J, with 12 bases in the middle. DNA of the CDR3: TGTGCCAGCAGTGAAAGGGGATTCGGATACGAGCAGTACTTC. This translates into CASSERGFGYEQYF.

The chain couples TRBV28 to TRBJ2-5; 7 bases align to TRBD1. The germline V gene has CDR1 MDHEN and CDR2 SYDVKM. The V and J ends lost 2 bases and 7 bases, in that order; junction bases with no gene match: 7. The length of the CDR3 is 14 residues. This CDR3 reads CASSLQATGWTQYF. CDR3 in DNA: TGTGCCAGCAGTTTACAGGCGACAGGGTGGACCCAGTACTTC.

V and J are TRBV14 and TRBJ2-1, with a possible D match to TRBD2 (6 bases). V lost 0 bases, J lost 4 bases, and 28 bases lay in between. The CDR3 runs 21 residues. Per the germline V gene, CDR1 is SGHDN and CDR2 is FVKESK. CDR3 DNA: TGTGCCAGCAGCCAAGACTCACCGGGCAAATATATGGTTGGACTATACAATGAGCAGTTCTTC. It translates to CASSQDSPGKYMVGLYNEQFF.

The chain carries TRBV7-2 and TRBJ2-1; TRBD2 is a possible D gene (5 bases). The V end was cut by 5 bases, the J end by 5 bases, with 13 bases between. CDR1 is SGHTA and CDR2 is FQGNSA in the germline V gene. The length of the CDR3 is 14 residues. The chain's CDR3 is CASSPSRANNEQFF. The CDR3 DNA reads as TGTGCCAGCAGCCCATCGCGGGCCAACAATGAGCAGTTCTTC. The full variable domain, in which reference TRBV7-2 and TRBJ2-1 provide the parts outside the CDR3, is GAGVSQSPSNKVTEKGKDVELRCDPISGHTALYWYRQSLGQGLEFLIYFQGNSAPDKSGLPSDRFSAERTGGSVSTLTIQRTQQEDSAVYLCASSPSRANNEQFFGPGTRLTVL.

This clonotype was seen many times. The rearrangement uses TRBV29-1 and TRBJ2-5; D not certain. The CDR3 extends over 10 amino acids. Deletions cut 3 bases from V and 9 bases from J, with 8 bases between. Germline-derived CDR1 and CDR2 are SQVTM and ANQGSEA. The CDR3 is CSVDSSSQYF. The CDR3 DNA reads TGCAGCGTTGATTCCTCCTCCCAGTACTTC. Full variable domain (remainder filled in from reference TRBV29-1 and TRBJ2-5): SAVISQKPSRDICQRGTSLTIQCQVDSQVTMMFWYRQQPGQSLTLIATANQGSEATYESGFVIDKFPISRPNLTFSTLTVSNMSPEDSSIYLCSVDSSSQYFGPGTRLLVL.

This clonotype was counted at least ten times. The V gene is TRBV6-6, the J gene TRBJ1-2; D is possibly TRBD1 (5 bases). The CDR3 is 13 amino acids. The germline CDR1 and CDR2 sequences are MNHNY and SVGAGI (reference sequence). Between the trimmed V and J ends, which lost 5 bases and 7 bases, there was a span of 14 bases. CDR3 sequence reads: CASSQDGGVGYTF. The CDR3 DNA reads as TGTGCCAGCAGTCAAGACGGAGGGGTTGGCTACACCTTC.

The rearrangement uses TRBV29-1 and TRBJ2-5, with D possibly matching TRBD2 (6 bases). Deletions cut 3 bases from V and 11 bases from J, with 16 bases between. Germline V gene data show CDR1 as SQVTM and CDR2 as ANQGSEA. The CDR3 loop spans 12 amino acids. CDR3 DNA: TGCAGCGTTGACGCGGGGTACAATGAGCAGTACTTC. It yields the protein CSVDAGYNEQYF. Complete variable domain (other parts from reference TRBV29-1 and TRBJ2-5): SAVISQKPSRDICQRGTSLTIQCQVDSQVTMMFWYRQQPGQSLTLIATANQGSEATYESGFVIDKFPISRPNLTFSTLTVSNMSPEDSSIYLCSVDAGYNEQYFGPGTRLLVL.

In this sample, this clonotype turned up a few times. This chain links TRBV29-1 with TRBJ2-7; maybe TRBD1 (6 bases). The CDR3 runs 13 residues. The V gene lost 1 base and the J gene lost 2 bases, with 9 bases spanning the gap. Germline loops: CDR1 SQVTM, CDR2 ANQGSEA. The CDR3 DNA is TGCAGCGTTGAAGGCAGGGGCGCCTACGAGCAGTACTTC. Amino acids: CSVEGRGAYEQYF.

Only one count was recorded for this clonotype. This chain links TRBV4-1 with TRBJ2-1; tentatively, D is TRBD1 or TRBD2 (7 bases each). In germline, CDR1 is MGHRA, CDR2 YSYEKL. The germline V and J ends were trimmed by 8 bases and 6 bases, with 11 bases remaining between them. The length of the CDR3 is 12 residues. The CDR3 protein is CASGRGGNEQFF. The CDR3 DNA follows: TGCGCCAGCGGCAGGGGGGGCAATGAGCAGTTCTTC.

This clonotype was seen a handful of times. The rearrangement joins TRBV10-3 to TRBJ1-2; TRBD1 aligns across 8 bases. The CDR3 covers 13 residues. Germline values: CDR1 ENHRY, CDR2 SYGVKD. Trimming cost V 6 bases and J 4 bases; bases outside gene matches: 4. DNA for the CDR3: TGTGCCATCAGAGAGGGACAGGTCTATGGCTACACCTTC. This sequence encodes CAIREGQVYGYTF.

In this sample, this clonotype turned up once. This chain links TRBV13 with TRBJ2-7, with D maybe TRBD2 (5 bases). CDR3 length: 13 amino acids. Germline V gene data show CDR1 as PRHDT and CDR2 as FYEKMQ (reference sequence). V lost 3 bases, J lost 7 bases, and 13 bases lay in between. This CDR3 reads CASSFSPGNEQYF. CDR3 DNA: TGTGCCAGCAGCTTCTCCCCCGGGAATGAGCAGTACTTC.

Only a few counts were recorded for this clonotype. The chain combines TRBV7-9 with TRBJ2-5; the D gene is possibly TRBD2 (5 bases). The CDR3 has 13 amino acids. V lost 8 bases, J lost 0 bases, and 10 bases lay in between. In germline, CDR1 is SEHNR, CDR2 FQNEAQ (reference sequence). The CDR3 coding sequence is TGTGCCAGCGCCGGGGAAAACCAAGAGACCCAGTACTTC. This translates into CASAGENQETQYF.

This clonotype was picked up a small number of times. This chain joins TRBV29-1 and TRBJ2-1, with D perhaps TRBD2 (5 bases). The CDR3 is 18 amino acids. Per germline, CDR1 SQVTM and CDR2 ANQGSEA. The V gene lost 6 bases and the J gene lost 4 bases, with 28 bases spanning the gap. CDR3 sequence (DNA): TGCAGCGTGTTGGTAGGCACTAAAACTAGACTATCTTACAATGAGCAGTTCTTC. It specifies CSVLVGTKTRLSYNEQFF.

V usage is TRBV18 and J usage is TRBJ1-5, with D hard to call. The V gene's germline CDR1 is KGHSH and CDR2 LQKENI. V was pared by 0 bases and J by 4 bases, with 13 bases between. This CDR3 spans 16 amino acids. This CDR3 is CASSPPNTALNQPQHF. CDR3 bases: TGTGCCAGCTCACCACCGAATACAGCCCTAAATCAGCCCCAGCATTTT.

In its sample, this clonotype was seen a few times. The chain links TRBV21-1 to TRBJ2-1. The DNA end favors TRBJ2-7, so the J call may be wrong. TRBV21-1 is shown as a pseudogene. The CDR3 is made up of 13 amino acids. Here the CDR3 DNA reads TGTGCCAGCAGCATCAGAGACTACAATGAGCAGTACTTC. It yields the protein CASSIRDYNEQYF.

The CDR3 sequence: CASSFGLVGSSTDTQYF. The DNA of the CDR3 is TGTGCCAGCAGCTTCGGGTTGGTGGGCAGTAGCACAGATACGCAGTATTTT. The chain links TRBV5-5 to TRBJ2-3, with D unclear. CDR3 length equals 17 residues. V was trimmed by 2 bases and J by 0 bases, leaving 16 bases between them. Germline values: CDR1 SGHKS, CDR2 YYEKEE (reference sequence).

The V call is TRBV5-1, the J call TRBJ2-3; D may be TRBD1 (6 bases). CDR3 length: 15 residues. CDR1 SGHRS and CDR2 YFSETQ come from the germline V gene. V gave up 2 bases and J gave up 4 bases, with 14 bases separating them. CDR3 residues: CASSLQQGFSDTQYF. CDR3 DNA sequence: TGCGCCAGCAGCTTACAACAGGGATTTTCAGATACGCAGTATTTT.